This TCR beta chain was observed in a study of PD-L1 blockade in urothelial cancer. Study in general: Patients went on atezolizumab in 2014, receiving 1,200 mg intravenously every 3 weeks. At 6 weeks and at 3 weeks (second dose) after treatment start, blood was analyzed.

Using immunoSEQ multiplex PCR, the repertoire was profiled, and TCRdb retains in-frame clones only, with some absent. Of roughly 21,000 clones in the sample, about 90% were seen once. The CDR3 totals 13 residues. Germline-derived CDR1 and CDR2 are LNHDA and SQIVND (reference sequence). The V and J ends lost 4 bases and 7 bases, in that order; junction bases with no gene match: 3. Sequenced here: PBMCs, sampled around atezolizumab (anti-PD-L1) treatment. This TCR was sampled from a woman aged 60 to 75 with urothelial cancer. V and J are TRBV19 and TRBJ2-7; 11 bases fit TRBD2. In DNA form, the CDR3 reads TGTGCCAGTAGTACGGGACTAGCGGATGAGCAGTACTTC. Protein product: CASSTGLADEQYF.